The 2 T cell receptor beta chains presented below share a single source sample, sequenced in a study of identifying expanded T cells in peripheral blood. Some clones are missing from TCRdb's copy, which holds only in-frame ones; the method was immunoSEQ multiplex PCR. The data show around 100,000 clones, with 70% to 90% seen just once and about a sixth held by the top ten. Material for sequencing was blood. These TCRs come from a person aged 18 to 75 in good health.

This clone was counted only a few times. The V and J genes are TRBV4-3 and TRBJ2-7; 9 nucleotides agree with TRBD2. CDR3 length equals 16 residues. The V gene end was trimmed by 0 bases and the J gene end by 5 bases; junction bases not matched to a gene: 8. The germline CDR1 and CDR2 sequences are LGHNA and YSLEER. As DNA, the CDR3 is TGCGCCAGCAGCCAAGATCTGGCGGGGGGGCAGGACGAGCAGTACTTC. Amino acid sequence: CASSQDLAGGQDEQYF.

The genes are TRBV19 and TRBJ2-7; 8 bases align to TRBD2. The germline V gene has CDR1 LNHDA and CDR2 SQIVND (reference sequence). V gave up 6 bases and J gave up 2 bases; unmatched junction bases: 9. The CDR3 runs to 15 residues. The CDR3 DNA reads as TGTGCCAGTAGCTTCGAGCGGGGGCTTACCTACGAGCAGTACTTC. Its protein product is CASSFERGLTYEQYF.